The 27 T cell receptor beta chains below all came from one sample that was sequenced in a study of OX40 agonist ivuxolimab in advanced cancers. Generated by immunoSEQ multiplex PCR, the TCRdb table keeps only in-frame clones and is missing some. Of around 70,000 clones listed, 85% are singletons. The specimen comprised CD4+ or CD8+ T cells sorted from blood, sampled in a trial of the OX40 agonist ivuxolimab. The receptor source for this set is an adult with an advanced solid tumor such as melanoma, head and neck, liver or kidney cancer.

The V and J genes are TRBV18 and TRBJ2-1; 7 nucleotides line up with TRBD1. CDR3 length equals 13 residues. Germline CDR1 and CDR2: KGHSH and LQKENI. V was pared by 2 bases and J by 7 bases, with 2 bases of the junction left unmatched. In nucleotides, the CDR3 is TGTGCCAGCTCACCAAGGGGGCAGAATGAGCAGTTCTTC. As protein: CASSPRGQNEQFF.

J is TRBJ1-1 and V is TRBV29-1; 8 nucleotides match TRBD1. The CDR3 is made up of 14 amino acids. Trimming removed 6 bases from V and 1 base from J; junction bases left unmatched: 7. Germline V CDR1 and CDR2: SQVTM, ANQGSEA. CDR3 sequence: CSVAGGARNTEAFF. CDR3 DNA sequence: TGCAGCGTAGCAGGGGGCGCGAGGAACACTGAAGCTTTCTTT.

The chain couples TRBV28 to TRBJ2-7, with 9 bases identical to TRBD1. The V gene's germline CDR1 is MDHEN and CDR2 SYDVKM. CDR3 length: 14 residues. V trimming: 4 bases; J trimming: 2 bases; junction bases outside the gene matches: 3. The CDR3 bases are TGTGCCAGCAGTTCGACAGGGGGAACCTACGAGCAGTACTTC. As protein: CASSSTGGTYEQYF.

This clone has just one count. This chain uses TRBV6-6 with TRBJ1-2; 9 bases line up with TRBD1. The germline V gene encodes CDR1 MNHNY and CDR2 SVGAGI (reference sequence). J lost 6 bases, V lost 3 bases, and 8 bases had no gene match. The CDR3 extends over 15 amino acids. The CDR3, as DNA: TGTGCCAGCAGTTATACGGACAGGGGATGGAATGGCTACACCTTC. Amino acids: CASSYTDRGWNGYTF.

J is TRBJ1-6 and V is TRBV4-1; tentatively, D is TRBD1 (6 bases). Trimming shortened V by 1 base and J by 0 bases, and 13 bases separated the two germline ends. The CDR3 runs 18 residues. CDR1 MGHRA and CDR2 YSYEKL come from the germline V gene. This CDR3 reads CASSQVGRGASYNSPLHF. The CDR3 DNA reads as TGCGCCAGCAGCCAAGTTGGCAGGGGCGCCTCCTATAATTCACCCCTCCACTTT.

The V and J genes are TRBV6-1 and TRBJ2-2, with unresolved D. V lost 4 bases to trimming and J lost 4 bases, with 7 bases between them. Germline assignment: CDR1 MNHNS and CDR2 SASEGT. The CDR3 totals 13 residues. The CDR3 spells CASSAGSTGELFF. The CDR3 DNA follows: TGTGCCAGCAGTGCAGGTTCCACCGGGGAGCTGTTTTTT.

V usage is TRBV15 and J usage is TRBJ2-3; 7 bases agree with TRBD2. The germline CDR1 and CDR2 sequences are LNHNV and YYDKDF (reference sequence). This CDR3 region has 15 residues. The ends lost 3 bases at V and 6 bases at J; junction bases unmatched: 9. CDR3 in amino acids: CATSSGFGGKDTQYF. In DNA, the CDR3 is TGTGCCACCAGCAGTGGGTTCGGGGGGAAGGATACGCAGTATTTT.

In regard to this clone: The sample holds other DNA sequences that translate to the same CDR3. This sequence joins TRBV28 and TRBJ2-7; 8 bases line up with TRBD2. Germline assignment: CDR1 MDHEN and CDR2 SYDVKM. The V segment lost 7 bases and the J segment 1 base; nucleotides outside the gene matches: 6. The CDR3 is made up of 14 amino acids. The CDR3 protein is CASIPRGRSYEQYF. The CDR3 DNA is TGTGCCAGCATCCCTCGCGGGAGGTCCTACGAGCAGTACTTC.

This clone has just one count. The chain has TRBV30 and TRBJ2-1, with 7 bases fitting TRBD2. Germline V lookup: CDR1 GTSNPN, CDR2 SVGIG (reference sequence). The CDR3 spans 15 residues. After removal of 0 bases from V and 4 bases from J, the junction contained 6 bases not matched to a gene. CDR3 amino acids: CAWSVDGRKYNEQFF. CDR3 nucleotide sequence: TGTGCCTGGAGTGTAGACGGGAGGAAATACAATGAGCAGTTCTTC.

The CDR3 DNA is TGTGCCAGCAGCGCAACTAATTTGATCGGGGAGCTGTTTTTT. Its translation is CASSATNLIGELFF. This rearrangement joins TRBV9 to TRBJ2-2; D gene uncertain. Trimming left V 3 bases short and J 7 bases short, with 13 bases between. The V gene's germline CDR1 is SGDLS and CDR2 YYNGEE. This CDR3 region has 14 residues. Looking up the rest from reference TRBV9 and TRBJ2-2 gives the full variable domain: DSGVTQTPKHLITATGQRVTLRCSPRSGDLSVYWYQQSLDQGLQFLIQYYNGEERAKGNILERFSAQQFPDLHSELNLSSLELGDSALYFCASSATNLIGELFFGEGSRLTVL.

The chain joins TRBV10-1 to TRBJ1-5; a possible D gene is TRBD1 (6 bases). This CDR3 has 15 residues. The germline CDR1 and CDR2 sequences are WNHNN and SYGVQD (reference sequence). The ends were cut back, 4 bases at V and 8 bases at J, with 18 bases in the middle. DNA of the CDR3: TGCGCCAGCAGTGCCTCAGCAGGGGTAATAGAGCCCCAGCATTTT. Translated: CASSASAGVIEPQHF.

This clone has only a few counts. The J gene is TRBJ2-2, the V gene TRBV5-8; 7 bases are a match to TRBD2. V dropped 2 bases and J dropped 4; count of bases not matched to a gene: 8. From germline, CDR1 is SGHTS and CDR2 YDEGEE. The CDR3 totals 16 residues. The CDR3 coding sequence is TGTGCCAGCAGCTTCGGGAGGCGTTGGTCCACCGGGGAGCTGTTTTTT. It yields the protein CASSFGRRWSTGELFF.

The rearrangement links TRBV6-5 to TRBJ1-5, with 8 nucleotides matching TRBD1. The ends lost 6 bases at V and 7 bases at J; junction bases unmatched: 2. Germline V lookup: CDR1 MNHEY, CDR2 SVGAGI. The CDR3 is 12 amino acids. The CDR3 reads CASRQGEQPQHF. The CDR3 DNA reads as TGTGCCAGCAGACAGGGGGAGCAGCCCCAGCATTTT.

The chain uses TRBV5-1 and TRBJ2-7, with a weak D call TRBD2 (5 bases). Deletions cut 5 bases from V and 2 bases from J, with 14 bases between. The CDR3 is 14 residues long. Germline CDR1 SGHRS, CDR2 YFSETQ. For the CDR3, the DNA is TGCGCCAGCAGACCCCGAGGGATAACCTACGAGCAGTACTTC. Its translation is CASRPRGITYEQYF.

This sequence joins TRBV10-3 and TRBJ1-6; perhaps TRBD1 as D (5 bases). Germline CDR1 reads ENHRY; CDR2 reads SYGVKD. The V end was cut by 8 bases, the J end by 7 bases, with 12 bases between. This CDR3 region has 13 residues. The CDR3 coding sequence is TGTGCCATCGGCAGGGAGGAAAATTCACCCCTCCACTTT. As protein: CAIGREENSPLHF.

The genes are TRBV30 and TRBJ2-2; D could derive from TRBD1 or TRBD2 (5 bases each). The CDR3 is made up of 14 amino acids. The ends were cut back, 0 bases at V and 5 bases at J, with 10 bases in the middle. CDR1 is GTSNPN and CDR2 is SVGIG in the germline V gene (reference sequence). Here the CDR3 DNA reads TGTGCCTGGAGTGTAGAGGGGTGGACCGGGGAGCTGTTTTTT. Translation gives CAWSVEGWTGELFF.

The rearrangement joins TRBV6-5 to TRBJ2-7, with D uncertain. Germline assignment: CDR1 MNHEY and CDR2 SVGAGI. This CDR3 spans 12 amino acids. The V end was cut by 5 bases, the J end by 1 base, with 6 bases between. CDR3 residues: CASSTFSYEQYF. As DNA, the CDR3 is TGTGCCAGCAGTACATTTTCCTACGAGCAGTACTTC.

This sequence joins TRBV6-6 and TRBJ1-2; D call uncertain. Germline assignment: CDR1 MNHNY and CDR2 SVGAGI (reference sequence). Trimming took off 2 bases at V and 0 bases at J, with 7 bases between the two ends. The CDR3 consists of 14 residues. The CDR3 spells CASSYDSANYGYTF. The CDR3 bases are TGTGCCAGCAGTTACGATTCAGCTAACTATGGCTACACCTTC.

CDR3 residues: CASTHGVGNYGYTF. The DNA for the CDR3 is TGTGCCAGTACCCATGGGGTCGGCAACTATGGCTACACCTTC. This chain links TRBV19 with TRBJ1-2, with D hard to call. Germline-derived CDR1 and CDR2 are LNHDA and SQIVND (reference sequence). The CDR3 is 14 amino acids. Trimming left V 7 bases short and J 2 bases short, with 14 bases between.

This clone was recorded a few times. The CDR3 DNA sequence: TGTGCCAGCAGCCCGCGGGGGGATACGCAGTATTTT. Its translation is CASSPRGDTQYF. The V call is TRBV7-2, the J call TRBJ2-3; 7 bases fit TRBD2. Germline trimming cut 5 bases from V and 6 bases from J; bases unmatched to any gene: 2. This CDR3 is built from 12 residues. Germline CDR1 reads SGHTA; CDR2 reads FQGNSA.

This chain links TRBV10-3 with TRBJ1-5; 8 nucleotides line up with TRBD1. CDR3 size: 17 residues. The germline V gene encodes CDR1 ENHRY and CDR2 SYGVKD. Trimming took 3 bases from V and 3 from J; bases not matched to a gene: 10. The CDR3, as DNA: TGTGCCATCAGTGATCGAGGACAGGGAATAAACAATCAGCCCCAGCATTTT. It is translated as CAISDRGQGINNQPQHF.

V and J are TRBV2 and TRBJ2-1; D call uncertain. V lost 4 bases and J lost 9, with 4 bases in between. The CDR3 runs to 10 residues. The germline CDR1 and CDR2 sequences are SNHLY and FYNNEI. CDR3 in amino acids: CASSVREQFF. The CDR3 DNA follows: TGTGCCAGCAGTGTACGTGAGCAGTTCTTC.

CDR3 in DNA: TGTGCCAGCAGTAGCTCCTCGCTAGCCAAAAACATTCAGTACTTC. Its protein is CASSSSSLAKNIQYF. The chain is built from TRBV2 and TRBJ2-4, with D unresolved. CDR3 length: 15 residues. The germline gives CDR1 SNHLY, CDR2 FYNNEI. The V and J ends lost 5 bases and 0 bases respectively, with 11 bases between them.

The rearrangement links TRBV18 to TRBJ2-1, with D possibly being TRBD2 (6 bases). Germline-derived CDR1 and CDR2 are KGHSH and LQKENI. V was clipped by 3 bases and J by 5 bases, with 11 bases between them. CDR3 length: 14 residues. The CDR3 here is CASSPGGGDNEQFF. In DNA form, the CDR3 reads TGTGCCAGCTCACCCGGGGGTGGGGACAATGAGCAGTTCTTC.

This clone was detected only a few times. The chain has TRBV2 and TRBJ2-7; 7 nucleotides match TRBD2. V lost 6 bases, J lost 6 bases, and 5 bases stayed unmatched. Germline V gene lookup returns CDR1 SNHLY and CDR2 FYNNEI. The CDR3 runs to 12 residues. CDR3 loop: CASRRTSPEQYF. The DNA for the CDR3 is TGTGCCAGCAGAAGGACTAGTCCCGAGCAGTACTTC. Full variable domain (missing parts from reference TRBV2 and TRBJ2-7): EPEVTQTPSHQVTQMGQEVILRCVPISNHLYFYWYRQILGQKVEFLVSFYNNEISEKSEIFDDQFSVERPDGSNFTLKIRSTKLEDSAMYFCASRRTSPEQYFGPGTRLTVT.

V gene TRBV11-1 combines with J gene TRBJ2-1, with 8 bases fitting TRBD2. Unmatched junction bases numbered 5, after V lost 2 bases and J lost 5 bases. Germline loops: CDR1 SGHAT, CDR2 FQDESV (reference sequence). This CDR3 is built from 15 residues. The chain's CDR3 is CASSLNGRADNEQFF. CDR3 DNA: TGTGCCAGCAGCTTAAACGGGAGGGCCGACAATGAGCAGTTCTTC.

V gene TRBV5-4 combines with J gene TRBJ2-1; 16 bases map to TRBD2. Germline V CDR1 and CDR2: SGHNT, YYREEE (reference sequence). The CDR3 spans 15 residues. With V trimmed by 3 bases and J by 9 bases, 3 bases remained unmatched. DNA for the CDR3: TGTGCCAGCAGCTATGGGACTAGCGGGAGGGCTGAGCAGTTCTTC. It specifies CASSYGTSGRAEQFF.